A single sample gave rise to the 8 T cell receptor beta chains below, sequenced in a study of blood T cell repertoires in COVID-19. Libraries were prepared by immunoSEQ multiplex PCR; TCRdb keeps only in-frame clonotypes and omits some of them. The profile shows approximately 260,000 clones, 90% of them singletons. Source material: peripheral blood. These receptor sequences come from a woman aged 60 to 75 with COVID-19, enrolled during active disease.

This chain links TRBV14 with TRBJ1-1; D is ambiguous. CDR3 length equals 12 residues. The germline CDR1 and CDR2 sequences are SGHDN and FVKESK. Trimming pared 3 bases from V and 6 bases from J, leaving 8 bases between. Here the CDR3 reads CASSQLSSEAFF. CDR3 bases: TGTGCCAGCAGCCAGCTAAGTTCTGAAGCTTTCTTT.

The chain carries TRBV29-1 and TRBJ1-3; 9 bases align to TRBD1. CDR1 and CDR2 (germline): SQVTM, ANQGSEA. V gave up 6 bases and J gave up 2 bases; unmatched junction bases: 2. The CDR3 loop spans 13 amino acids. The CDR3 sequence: CSVRTGAGNTIYF. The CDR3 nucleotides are TGCAGCGTCCGGACAGGGGCTGGAAACACCATATATTTT. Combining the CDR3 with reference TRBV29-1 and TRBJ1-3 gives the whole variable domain SAVISQKPSRDICQRGTSLTIQCQVDSQVTMMFWYRQQPGQSLTLIATANQGSEATYESGFVIDKFPISRPNLTFSTLTVSNMSPEDSSIYLCSVRTGAGNTIYFGEGSWLTVV.

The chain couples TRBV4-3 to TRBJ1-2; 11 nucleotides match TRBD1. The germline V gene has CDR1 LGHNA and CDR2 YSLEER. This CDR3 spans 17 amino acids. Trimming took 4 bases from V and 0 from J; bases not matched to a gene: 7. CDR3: CASSPGTGGRANYGYTF. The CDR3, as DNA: TGCGCCAGCAGCCCTGGGACAGGGGGTAGAGCTAACTATGGCTACACCTTC.

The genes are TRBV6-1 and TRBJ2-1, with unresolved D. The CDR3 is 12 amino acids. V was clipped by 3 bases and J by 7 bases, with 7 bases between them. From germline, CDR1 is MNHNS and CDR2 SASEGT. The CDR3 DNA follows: TGTGCCAGCAGTGACCTAAAAAATGAGCAGTTCTTC. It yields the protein CASSDLKNEQFF.

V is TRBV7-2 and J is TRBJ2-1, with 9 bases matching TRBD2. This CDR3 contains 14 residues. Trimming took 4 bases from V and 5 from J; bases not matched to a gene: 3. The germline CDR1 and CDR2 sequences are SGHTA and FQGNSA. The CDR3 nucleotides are TGTGCCAGCAGCTCGCGGGGGGGGGACAATGAGCAGTTCTTC. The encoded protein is CASSSRGGDNEQFF.

The CDR3 region has the DNA TGTGCCAGTAGTATTGGTCTAGGTACCTACAATGAGCAGTTCTTC. This gives the protein CASSIGLGTYNEQFF. This chain connects TRBV19 to TRBJ2-1; D uncertain. CDR1 is LNHDA and CDR2 is SQIVND in the germline V gene (reference sequence). V lost 3 bases and J lost 2, with 11 bases in between. The CDR3 totals 15 residues. The whole variable domain, remainder taken from reference TRBV19 and TRBJ2-1, is DGGITQSPKYLFRKEGQNVTLSCEQNLNHDAMYWYRQDPGQGLRLIYYSQIVNDFQKGDIAEGYSVSREKKESFPLTVTSAQKNPTAFYLCASSIGLGTYNEQFFGPGTRLTVL.

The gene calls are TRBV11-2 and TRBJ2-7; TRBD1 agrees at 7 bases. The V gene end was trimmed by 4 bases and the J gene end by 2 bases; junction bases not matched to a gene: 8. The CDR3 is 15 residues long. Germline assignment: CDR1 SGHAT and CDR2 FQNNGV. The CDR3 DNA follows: TGTGCCAGCAGCTCTGACAGGGACCCCACCTACGAGCAGTACTTC. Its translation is CASSSDRDPTYEQYF. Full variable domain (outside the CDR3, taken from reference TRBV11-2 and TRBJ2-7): EAGVAQSPRYKIIEKRQSVAFWCNPISGHATLYWYQQILGQGPKLLIQFQNNGVVDDSQLPKDRFSAERLKGVDSTLKIQPAKLEDSAVYLCASSSDRDPTYEQYFGPGTRLTVT.

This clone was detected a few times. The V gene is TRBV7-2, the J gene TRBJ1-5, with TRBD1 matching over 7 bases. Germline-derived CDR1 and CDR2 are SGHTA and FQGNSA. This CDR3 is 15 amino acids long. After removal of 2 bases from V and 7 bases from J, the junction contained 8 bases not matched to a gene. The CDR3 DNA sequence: TGTGCCAGCAGCTTAAGGGGGCGGAATAGACAGCCCCAGCATTTT. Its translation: CASSLRGRNRQPQHF.